A single sample is the source of the 14 T cell receptor beta chains below, sequenced in a study of blood T cells in healthy people across ages. The use of a sample-barcoded 5' primer and a J-beta primer mix characterized a second PCR of roughly 6 to 11 cycles. TCRdb processed the 5' RACE reads anew with MiXCR; each CDR3 protein has one entry. The repertoire includes approximately 900,000 distinct CDR3 sequences, around 48% of them detected once, and roughly 13% sits in the top ten. The source material was blood. The receptors originated from a man aged 25 to 45 in good health.

The CDR3 loop is CASSQAGASSTDTQYF. Written as DNA, the CDR3 is TGTGCCAGCAGCCAAGCCGGGGCGTCTAGCACAGATACGCAGTATTTT. The chain has TRBV4-2 and TRBJ2-3, with D perhaps assigned TRBD1 or TRBD2 (5 bases each). Per the germline V gene, CDR1 is LGHNA and CDR2 is YNFKEQ. The CDR3 sequence is 16 residues long. Trimming shortened V by 1 base and J by 0 bases, and 11 bases separated the two germline ends.

The chain couples TRBV11-2 to TRBJ2-6; D gene ambiguous. The germline V gene encodes CDR1 SGHAT and CDR2 FQNNGV. The V gene lost 5 bases and the J gene lost 18 bases, with 5 bases spanning the gap. The CDR3 contains 8 residues. The CDR3 here is CASSTRTF. Written as DNA, the CDR3 is TGTGCCAGCAGCACCCGGACTTTC.

Worth noting for this clonotype: The junction differs from germline at one of its ends, possibly a read error. V gene TRBV12-3 or TRBV12-4 combines with J gene TRBJ1-1; possibly TRBD1 for D (5 bases). This CDR3 comprises 14 residues. The CDR3 DNA is TGTGCCAGCAGTTACGAGACAGCGAACATTGAAGCTTTCTTT. Translated, it gives CASSYETANIEAFF.

The chain recombines TRBV6-2 or TRBV6-3 with TRBJ2-7, with 9 bases that match TRBD1. There are 13 residues in the CDR3. J lost 2 bases, V lost 7 bases, and 3 bases had no gene match. In germline, CDR1 is MNHEY, CDR2 SVGEGT. The DNA for the CDR3 is TGTGCCAGCACCGGGACAGGGACCTACGAGCAGTACTTC. This translates into CASTGTGTYEQYF.

The V call is TRBV5-4, the J call TRBJ2-3; D might be TRBD1 (5 bases). This CDR3 is built from 14 residues. Trimming shortened V by 4 bases and J by 4 bases, and 13 bases separated the two germline ends. Germline V gene data show CDR1 as SGHNT and CDR2 as YYREEE (reference sequence). The CDR3 nucleotides read TGTGCCAGCAGCGAGCAGCTAGGGGCAGATACGCAGTATTTT. Protein sequence: CASSEQLGADTQYF.

CDR3 protein: CASSSPPGTGEETQYF. CDR3 DNA: TGCGCCAGCAGCTCCCCCCCCGGGACAGGGGAAGAGACCCAGTACTTC. The chain uses TRBV5-1 and TRBJ2-5; TRBD1 agrees at 10 bases. CDR1 and CDR2 from the germline V gene are SGHRS and YFSETQ. With V trimmed by 3 bases and J by 3 bases, 8 bases remained unmatched. CDR3 length: 16 residues.

In its sample, this clonotype was seen a few times. The chain uses TRBV4-1 and TRBJ1-2; 8 positions match TRBD1. The V gene's germline CDR1 is MGHRA and CDR2 YSYEKL. CDR3 length: 15 amino acids. V dropped 0 bases and J dropped 5; count of bases not matched to a gene: 5. Here the CDR3 reads CASSQDRTGPYGYTF. As DNA, the CDR3 is TGCGCCAGCAGCCAAGATAGGACAGGGCCTTATGGCTACACCTTC.

This clonotype was observed a few times. The V and J genes are TRBV7-9 and TRBJ2-5; no clear D. CDR1 SEHNR and CDR2 FQNEAQ come from the germline V gene (reference sequence). The CDR3 extends over 13 amino acids. The V end lost 6 bases, the J end lost 4 bases, and 12 bases lay between the germline ends. In DNA, the CDR3 is TGTGCCAGCAGTAGCCTCCTACGAGAGACCCAGTACTTC. This encodes CASSSLLRETQYF. Drawing the rest from reference TRBV7-9 and TRBJ2-5, the complete variable domain is DTGVSQNPRHKITKRGQNVTFRCDPISEHNRLYWYRQTLGQGPEFLTYFQNEAQLEKSRLLSDRFSAERPKGSFSTLEIQRTEQGDSAMYLCASSSLLRETQYFGPGTRLLVL.

The chain couples TRBV6-1 to TRBJ2-2; no definite D call. CDR1 and CDR2 (germline): MNHNS, SASEGT. The V gene lost 8 bases and the J gene lost 2 bases, with 6 bases spanning the gap. This CDR3 contains 12 residues. Written as DNA, the CDR3 is TGTGCCAGCCAAGAAAACACCGGGGAGCTGTTTTTT. Translation: CASQENTGELFF.

This sequence joins TRBV29-1 and TRBJ2-7, with D possibly matching TRBD2 (5 bases). The CDR3 extends over 12 amino acids. Trimming stripped 7 bases from V and 6 bases from J, with 16 bases between. CDR1 is SQVTM and CDR2 is ANQGSEA in the germline V gene. The CDR3 protein is CSGVRGSSEQYF. The CDR3 DNA is TGCAGCGGTGTTCGGGGTTCGTCCGAGCAGTACTTC.

V and J are TRBV10-3 and TRBJ1-2; weak D call: TRBD1 (5 bases). V was clipped by 9 bases and J by 7 bases, with 21 bases between them. CDR3 length equals 14 residues. Germline V gene data show CDR1 as ENHRY and CDR2 as SYGVKD. The CDR3, as DNA: TGTGCCATAGACTCCGGGACCCCCGGGGCTGGCTACACCTTC. Protein: CAIDSGTPGAGYTF.

This rearrangement joins TRBV6-4 to TRBJ2-4, with a possible D match to TRBD2 (5 bases). The end of the DNA is better explained by TRBJ2-7, so the J call may be wrong. CDR1 is MRHNA, CDR2 SNTAGT, per germline. The CDR3 is 14 amino acids. The CDR3 nucleotides read TGTGCCAGCAGAGGAAAGGACTCGCCCTACGAGCAGTACTTC. As protein: CASRGKDSPYEQYF.

The chain has TRBV21-1 and TRBJ1-2; the table's D call, TRBD1, has no DNA check behind it. TRBV21-1 is a pseudogene segment. The CDR3 loop spans 15 amino acids. The DNA for the CDR3 is TGTGCCAGCAGCTCCCTTTTCCCCCCTAACTATGGCTACACCTTC. Translating it yields CASSSLFPPNYGYTF.

The sample holds a few counts of this clonotype. CDR3 residues: CASSGFSGGAETQYF. The CDR3 DNA follows: TGTGCCAGCAGTGGGTTTAGCGGGGGGGCAGAGACCCAGTACTTC. The rearrangement joins TRBV6-1 to TRBJ2-5; 11 bases are shared with TRBD2. The V segment lost 4 bases and the J segment 4 bases; nucleotides outside the gene matches: 5. The CDR3 runs to 15 residues. Germline values: CDR1 MNHNS, CDR2 SASEGT.